These T cell receptor beta chains were read from a single sample in a study of cytomegalovirus exposure and HLA in healthy donors. The protocol was immunoSEQ multiplex PCR, while the TCRdb copy is restricted to in-frame clones and leaves out a portion. This table holds 100,000 to 130,000 clones, 82% found once. Sequencing used PBMCs. The receptors originated from a man under 40 in good health and CMV-seropositive. Both conserved end residues are part of each CDR3. Fields, in order: clone size, D gene, J gene, V gene, CDR3 protein, CDR3 DNA. The D gene is left open where the match is weak. Size is stated for part of the rows, as once, few or many counts, or as a class when the clone is expanded.

clone size: few; D gene: -; J gene: TRBJ2-1; V gene: TRBV5-1; CDR3 protein: CASFSRGNYNEQFF; CDR3 DNA: TGCGCCAGCTTTTCAAGGGGGAACTACAATGAGCAGTTCTTC
clone size: few; D gene: TRBD1; J gene: TRBJ2-3; V gene: TRBV5-8; CDR3 protein: CASSRQGVTDTQYF; CDR3 DNA: TGTGCCAGCAGCCGACAGGGAGTCACAGATACGCAGTATTTT
clone size: -; D gene: -; J gene: TRBJ1-2; V gene: TRBV7-8; CDR3 protein: CASSLGRKDYGYTF; CDR3 DNA: TGTGCCAGCAGCTTGGGCAGAAAGGATTATGGCTACACCTTC
clone size: -; D gene: TRBD1; J gene: TRBJ2-3; V gene: TRBV6-1; CDR3 protein: CASSGDRGRTDTQYF; CDR3 DNA: TGTGCCAGCAGTGGGGACAGGGGGCGGACAGATACGCAGTATTTT
clone size: -; D gene: -; J gene: TRBJ2-7; V gene: TRBV11-2; CDR3 protein: CASSLPGGFYEQYF; CDR3 DNA: TGTGCCAGCAGCTTACCCGGCGGTTTCTACGAGCAGTACTTC
clone size: -; D gene: -; J gene: TRBJ2-2; V gene: TRBV7-3; CDR3 protein: CASRFTGTSGELFF; CDR3 DNA: TGTGCCAGCAGATTTACCGGGACATCTGGGGAGCTGTTTTTT
clone size: -; D gene: -; J gene: TRBJ1-5; V gene: TRBV18; CDR3 protein: CASSPGSDQPQHF; CDR3 DNA: TGTGCCAGCTCACCAGGCAGTGATCAGCCCCAGCATTTT
clone size: -; D gene: -; J gene: TRBJ2-2; V gene: TRBV7-3; CDR3 protein: CASSFNAARGTGELFF; CDR3 DNA: TGTGCCAGCAGCTTTAATGCTGCCAGGGGCACCGGGGAGCTGTTTTTT
clone size: -; D gene: TRBD1; J gene: TRBJ2-7; V gene: TRBV11-3; CDR3 protein: CASSLAGTGEPYEQYF; CDR3 DNA: TGTGCCAGCAGCTTAGCAGGGACAGGGGAACCCTACGAGCAGTACTTC
clone size: -; D gene: -; J gene: TRBJ1-2; V gene: TRBV4-1; CDR3 protein: CASSQERGAYGYTF; CDR3 DNA: TGCGCCAGCAGCCAAGAGCGGGGGGCCTATGGCTACACCTTC
clone size: many; D gene: -; J gene: TRBJ2-1; V gene: TRBV7-3; CDR3 protein: CASSPAGPESPFNEQFF; CDR3 DNA: TGTGCCAGCAGTCCCGCGGGACCGGAGTCCCCTTTCAATGAGCAGTTCTTC
clone size: -; D gene: -; J gene: TRBJ2-3; V gene: TRBV10-3; CDR3 protein: CAISDVAAATQYF; CDR3 DNA: TGTGCCATCAGTGACGTGGCGGCAGCAACGCAGTATTTT
clone size: -; D gene: TRBD1; J gene: TRBJ1-2; V gene: TRBV5-1; CDR3 protein: CASSNGQADVYTF; CDR3 DNA: TGCGCCAGCAGCAACGGACAGGCTGATGTCTACACCTTC
clone size: -; D gene: -; J gene: TRBJ2-5; V gene: TRBV5-6; CDR3 protein: CASSPLLGETQYF; CDR3 DNA: TGTGCCAGCAGCCCCCTACTAGGAGAGACCCAGTACTTC
clone size: -; D gene: -; J gene: TRBJ2-7; V gene: TRBV10-3; CDR3 protein: CATIAGPQVGSGEQYF; CDR3 DNA: TGTGCCACCATCGCAGGCCCACAGGTTGGGTCGGGCGAGCAGTACTTC
clone size: -; D gene: -; J gene: TRBJ1-5; V gene: TRBV4-1; CDR3 protein: CASSPDVYSNQPQHF; CDR3 DNA: TGCGCCAGCAGCCCAGACGTTTATAGCAATCAGCCCCAGCATTTT
clone size: -; D gene: TRBD2; J gene: TRBJ2-1; V gene: TRBV2; CDR3 protein: CATIRLAGNNEQFF; CDR3 DNA: TGTGCCACAATTAGACTAGCGGGGAACAATGAGCAGTTCTTC
clone size: -; D gene: -; J gene: TRBJ1-2; V gene: TRBV5-6; CDR3 protein: CASKLFSWEPNYGYTF; CDR3 DNA: TGTGCCAGCAAGCTCTTCTCCTGGGAGCCCAACTATGGCTACACCTTC
clone size: -; D gene: TRBD2; J gene: TRBJ2-7; V gene: TRBV10-1; CDR3 protein: CASSFGLAGAEQYF; CDR3 DNA: TGCGCCAGCAGTTTTGGACTAGCGGGGGCCGAGCAGTACTTC
clone size: -; D gene: -; J gene: TRBJ1-1; V gene: TRBV6-5; CDR3 protein: CASSYIQGWGEAFF; CDR3 DNA: TGTGCCAGCAGTTACATACAGGGTTGGGGTGAAGCTTTCTTT
clone size: -; D gene: -; J gene: TRBJ1-5; V gene: TRBV19; CDR3 protein: CASRGDTTSNQPQHF; CDR3 DNA: TGTGCCAGTAGGGGGGACACCACTAGCAATCAGCCCCAGCATTTT
clone size: -; D gene: TRBD2; J gene: TRBJ2-3; V gene: TRBV4-1; CDR3 protein: CASSHDRLAVLTDTQYF; CDR3 DNA: TGCGCCAGCAGTCACGACCGACTAGCGGTTCTCACAGATACGCAGTATTTT
clone size: -; D gene: TRBD1; J gene: TRBJ1-2; V gene: TRBV6-4; CDR3 protein: CASSDQGGGYTF; CDR3 DNA: TGTGCCAGCAGTGACCAGGGGGGCGGCTACACCTTC
clone size: -; D gene: -; J gene: TRBJ2-1; V gene: TRBV15; CDR3 protein: CATSRDRGYTQQFF; CDR3 DNA: TGTGCCACCAGCAGAGATCGCGGATATACTCAGCAGTTCTTC
clone size: -; D gene: -; J gene: TRBJ1-5; V gene: TRBV7-9; CDR3 protein: CASSLRDQPQHF; CDR3 DNA: TGTGCCAGCAGCTTGAGGGATCAGCCCCAGCATTTT
clone size: -; D gene: TRBD1; J gene: TRBJ2-5; V gene: TRBV29-1; CDR3 protein: CSAAGTEETQYF; CDR3 DNA: TGCAGCGCCGCCGGGACAGAGGAGACCCAGTACTTC
clone size: -; D gene: TRBD2; J gene: TRBJ2-1; V gene: TRBV19; CDR3 protein: CASSPPISGGLYNEQFF; CDR3 DNA: TGTGCCAGTAGTCCGCCCATTAGCGGGGGGCTTTACAATGAGCAGTTCTTC
clone size: -; D gene: TRBD2; J gene: TRBJ2-2; V gene: TRBV27; CDR3 protein: CASSSLAGVPGELFF; CDR3 DNA: TGTGCCAGCAGTTCCTTAGCGGGGGTCCCCGGGGAGCTGTTTTTT
clone size: -; D gene: -; J gene: TRBJ2-7; V gene: TRBV4-2; CDR3 protein: CASSQEGREQYF; CDR3 DNA: TGTGCCAGCAGCCAAGAGGGGCGGGAGCAGTACTTC
clone size: -; D gene: -; J gene: TRBJ2-2; V gene: TRBV10-1; CDR3 protein: CASSEPSGELFF; CDR3 DNA: TGCGCCAGCAGTGAGCCCTCCGGGGAGCTGTTTTTT
clone size: few; D gene: -; J gene: TRBJ2-4; V gene: TRBV5-1; CDR3 protein: CASSQSGWDIQYF; CDR3 DNA: TGCGCCAGCAGCCAGTCGGGTTGGGACATTCAGTACTTC
clone size: once; D gene: TRBD2; J gene: TRBJ2-3; V gene: TRBV5-4; CDR3 protein: CASSFERGGTDTQYF; CDR3 DNA: TGTGCCAGCAGCTTTGAGCGGGGGGGCACAGATACGCAGTATTTT
clone size: once; D gene: -; J gene: TRBJ1-5; V gene: TRBV5-1; CDR3 protein: CASSLTGNGQPQHF; CDR3 DNA: TGCGCCAGCAGCTTGACAGGGAACGGTCAGCCCCAGCATTTT
clone size: -; D gene: TRBD1; J gene: TRBJ2-6; V gene: TRBV6-1; CDR3 protein: CASSHDRGQANVLTF; CDR3 DNA: TGTGCCAGCAGCCATGACAGGGGGCAAGCAAACGTCCTGACTTTC
clone size: -; D gene: TRBD2; J gene: TRBJ2-5; V gene: TRBV19; CDR3 protein: CASSRGGAGVPRETQYF; CDR3 DNA: TGTGCCAGTAGTAGGGGTGGGGCGGGGGTTCCAAGAGAGACCCAGTACTTC
clone size: -; D gene: -; J gene: TRBJ2-1; V gene: TRBV25-1; CDR3 protein: CASNDRENEQFF; CDR3 DNA: TGTGCCAGCAATGACCGAGAGAATGAGCAGTTCTTC
clone size: -; D gene: -; J gene: TRBJ2-5; V gene: TRBV4-2; CDR3 protein: CASSQDNGLQETQYF; CDR3 DNA: TGTGCCAGCAGCCAAGATAATGGACTCCAAGAGACCCAGTACTTC
clone size: -; D gene: TRBD1; J gene: TRBJ2-4; V gene: TRBV5-1; CDR3 protein: CASSLGDREVAKNIQYF; CDR3 DNA: TGCGCCAGCAGCTTGGGGGACAGGGAGGTAGCCAAAAACATTCAGTACTTC
clone size: once; D gene: -; J gene: TRBJ1-6; V gene: TRBV2; CDR3 protein: CASSGVGESSYNSPLHF; CDR3 DNA: TGTGCCAGCAGTGGAGTCGGGGAGAGCTCCTATAATTCACCCCTCCACTTT
clone size: -; D gene: -; J gene: TRBJ1-4; V gene: TRBV2; CDR3 protein: CAGGSEKLFF; CDR3 DNA: TGTGCCGGGGGGAGTGAAAAACTGTTTTTT
clone size: -; D gene: TRBD2; J gene: TRBJ2-1; V gene: TRBV10-1; CDR3 protein: CASSDGAGEQFF; CDR3 DNA: TGCGCCAGCAGTGACGGAGCGGGGGAGCAGTTCTTC
clone size: -; D gene: -; J gene: TRBJ2-2; V gene: TRBV9; CDR3 protein: CASSVGGAQYTGELFF; CDR3 DNA: TGTGCCAGCAGCGTAGGCGGGGCCCAGTACACCGGGGAGCTGTTTTTT
clone size: -; D gene: -; J gene: TRBJ1-1; V gene: TRBV6-4; CDR3 protein: CASSDSDRNTEAFF; CDR3 DNA: TGTGCCAGCAGTGACTCGGACAGGAACACTGAAGCTTTCTTT
clone size: once; D gene: -; J gene: TRBJ2-2; V gene: TRBV5-4; CDR3 protein: CASTTTTGELFF; CDR3 DNA: TGTGCCAGCACCACAACCACCGGGGAGCTGTTTTTT
clone size: -; D gene: -; J gene: TRBJ2-3; V gene: TRBV6-1; CDR3 protein: CASSPSRGSTDTQYF; CDR3 DNA: TGTGCCAGCAGTCCGTCCCGGGGGAGCACAGATACGCAGTATTTT
clone size: -; D gene: -; J gene: TRBJ2-2; V gene: TRBV21-1; CDR3 protein: CASSKAVEETATTGELFF; CDR3 DNA: TGTGCCAGCAGCAAAGCCGTTGAGGAGACAGCCACCACCGGGGAGCTGTTTTTT
clone size: -; D gene: -; J gene: TRBJ2-7; V gene: TRBV5-1; CDR3 protein: CASSSIQGRGEQYF; CDR3 DNA: TGCGCCAGCAGCTCAATACAGGGCCGGGGCGAGCAGTACTTC
clone size: -; D gene: -; J gene: TRBJ1-6; V gene: TRBV7-6; CDR3 protein: CASSLARSYNSPLHF; CDR3 DNA: TGTGCCAGCAGCTTAGCGAGGTCCTATAATTCACCCCTCCACTTT